These 23 T cell receptor beta chains share one sample of origin, sequenced in a study of blood T cell repertoires in COVID-19. Profiling relied on immunoSEQ multiplex PCR, and the TCRdb table lists in-frame clones only, not all of them. The table includes more than 100,000 clones, roughly nine tenths detected once. Sequencing input: peripheral blood. The receptors come from a woman of 80 years or more in a cohort sampled during active COVID-19.

The J gene is TRBJ2-5, the V gene TRBV27; 10 bases are shared with TRBD1. Germline V gives CDR1 MNHEY, CDR2 SMNVEV (reference sequence). The CDR3 runs 16 residues. Germline trimming cut 5 bases from V and 4 bases from J; bases unmatched to any gene: 10. Here the CDR3 DNA reads TGTGCCAGCAGTGGACAGGGGGAAAGGTTAGGAGAGACCCAGTACTTC. Protein product: CASSGQGERLGETQYF.

The rearrangement joins TRBV24-1 to TRBJ1-2; 9 positions match TRBD1. The ends lost 12 bases at V and 4 bases at J; junction bases unmatched: 17. The germline V gene has CDR1 KGHDR and CDR2 SFDVKD. CDR3 length: 16 amino acids. CDR3 sequence reads: CAPKGVSQGASYGYTF. CDR3 nucleotides: TGTGCCCCCAAGGGGGTCTCACAGGGGGCGAGCTATGGCTACACCTTC.

The chain uses TRBV27 and TRBJ2-7; D might be TRBD2 (6 bases). The V end lost 11 bases, the J end lost 0 bases, and 8 bases lay between the germline ends. The CDR3 consists of 11 residues. Germline CDR1 is MNHEY and CDR2 is SMNVEV (reference sequence). DNA of the CDR3: TGTGCCTCGGGACTCTCCTACGAGCAGTACTTC. Its translation: CASGLSYEQYF.

The chain is built from TRBV18 and TRBJ1-4; D is ambiguous. V dropped 3 bases and J dropped 3 bases, with 8 bases sitting between them. The CDR3 consists of 14 residues. Looked up from germline, CDR1 is KGHSH and CDR2 is LQKENI. The CDR3 sequence is CASSPGVPNEKLFF. CDR3 DNA: TGTGCCAGCTCACCCGGTGTACCTAATGAAAAACTGTTTTTT. Combining the CDR3 with reference TRBV18 and TRBJ1-4 gives the whole variable domain NAGVMQNPRHLVRRRGQEARLRCSPMKGHSHVYWYRQLPEEGLKFMVYLQKENIIDESGMPKERFSAEFPKEGPSILRIQQVVRGDSAAYFCASSPGVPNEKLFFGSGTQLSVL.

CDR3 sequence reads: CASSTSGVLREQYF. The CDR3 nucleotides are TGTGCCAGCAGCACGTCAGGCGTCCTGCGTGAGCAGTACTTC. The chain joins TRBV27 to TRBJ2-7; D ambiguous. CDR3 size: 14 residues. Germline V gives CDR1 MNHEY, CDR2 SMNVEV (reference sequence). V was pared by 6 bases and J by 7 bases, with 19 bases between.

The chain carries TRBV27 and TRBJ1-2, with unresolved D. CDR3 length equals 13 residues. Germline CDR1 reads MNHEY; CDR2 reads SMNVEV (reference sequence). The V and J ends lost 3 bases and 0 bases respectively, with 5 bases between them. In DNA form, the CDR3 reads TGTGCCAGCAGTTTTCAGTCTAACTATGGCTACACCTTC. Translating it yields CASSFQSNYGYTF.

The chain links TRBV12-3 or TRBV12-4 to TRBJ2-5; no reliable D call. V was clipped by 3 bases and J by 2 bases, with 7 bases between them. The CDR3 runs 13 residues. The CDR3 coding sequence is TGTGCCAGCAGTTTCTGGGCTCAAGAGACCCAGTACTTC. Translated, it gives CASSFWAQETQYF.

Concerning this clone: Compared with germline, one end of the junction differs, possibly owing to a read error. The CDR3 nucleotides are TGTGCTAGCAGCGTAACGCAGGGCTCCTACAATGAGCAGTTCTTC. Amino acid sequence: CASSVTQGSYNEQFF. This chain uses TRBV7-7 with TRBJ2-1; D possibly corresponds to TRBD1 (5 bases). CDR1 and CDR2 from the germline V gene are SSHAT and FNYEAQ (reference sequence). The CDR3 runs 15 residues.

The chain has TRBV4-1 and TRBJ2-7, with TRBD1 as a possible D gene (5 bases). This CDR3 is built from 14 residues. V was trimmed by 3 bases and J by 3 bases, leaving 12 bases between them. CDR1 MGHRA and CDR2 YSYEKL come from the germline V gene. Here the CDR3 DNA reads TGCGCCAGCAGCCAGGGGCTGAAAAACTACGAGCAGTACTTC. Amino acids: CASSQGLKNYEQYF.

V usage is TRBV5-1 and J usage is TRBJ2-2; D is possibly TRBD2 (6 bases). Trimming left V 4 bases short and J 0 bases short, with 13 bases between. Germline values: CDR1 SGHRS, CDR2 YFSETQ. The CDR3 totals 16 residues. CDR3: CASSPRAGPNTGELFF. CDR3 bases: TGCGCCAGCAGCCCCCGGGCGGGGCCGAACACCGGGGAGCTGTTTTTT.

This clone was detected only once. The chain employs TRBV7-9 and TRBJ1-1, with 9 bases lining up with TRBD1. The V segment lost 1 base and the J segment 3 bases; nucleotides outside the gene matches: 0. The CDR3 has 14 residues. The germline V gene encodes CDR1 SEHNR and CDR2 FQNEAQ (reference sequence). Written as DNA, the CDR3 is TGTGCCAGCAGCTTAGGACAGGGGGACACTGAAGCTTTCTTT. As protein: CASSLGQGDTEAFF. Full variable domain (remainder filled in from reference TRBV7-9 and TRBJ1-1): DTGVSQNPRHKITKRGQNVTFRCDPISEHNRLYWYRQTLGQGPEFLTYFQNEAQLEKSRLLSDRFSAERPKGSFSTLEIQRTEQGDSAMYLCASSLGQGDTEAFFGQGTRLTVV.

In this sample, this clone turned up a few times. The V call is TRBV19, the J call TRBJ2-5; 9 bases agree with TRBD2. This CDR3 spans 17 amino acids. Germline V CDR1 and CDR2: LNHDA, SQIVND (reference sequence). With V trimmed by 4 bases and J by 5 bases, 14 bases remained unmatched. The CDR3 nucleotides are TGTGCCAGTAGTACCGATGTTGGCGCGGGGGGGCGTGAGACCCAGTACTTC. Translation gives CASSTDVGAGGRETQYF.

This clone is a singleton in its sample. The chain recombines TRBV7-3 with TRBJ1-3, with D unclear. CDR3 length equals 22 residues. Germline CDR1 and CDR2: SGHTA and FQGTGA. V was pared by 7 bases and J by 0 bases, with 34 bases between. CDR3 sequence: CASTPPPATRRRAPCSGNTIYF. DNA for the CDR3: TGTGCCAGCACCCCACCCCCCGCGACTCGGAGGCGGGCTCCTTGCTCTGGAAACACCATATATTTT.

For the CDR3, the DNA is TGCGCCAGCAGCTTGGGAGGATTAGCCAAAAACATTCAGTACTTC. Its translation is CASSLGGLAKNIQYF. The chain carries TRBV5-1 and TRBJ2-4, with unresolved D. There are 15 residues in the CDR3. In germline, CDR1 is SGHRS, CDR2 YFSETQ. Trimming removed 0 bases at V and 0 bases at J, with 7 bases between.

The genes are TRBV5-1 and TRBJ2-3, with 7 bases that match TRBD1. The germline V gene encodes CDR1 SGHRS and CDR2 YFSETQ. The length of the CDR3 is 14 residues. Unmatched junction bases numbered 4, after V lost 6 bases and J lost 0 bases. CDR3 protein: CASNLGQSTDTQYF. CDR3 sequence (DNA): TGCGCCAGCAATCTGGGACAGAGCACAGATACGCAGTATTTT.

The J gene is TRBJ2-3, the V gene TRBV4-1; D possibly corresponds to TRBD1 (5 bases). Germline assignment: CDR1 MGHRA and CDR2 YSYEKL. The CDR3 is 16 amino acids. V lost 4 bases, J lost 2 bases, and 16 bases lay in between. In nucleotides, the CDR3 is TGCGCCAGCAGCCCCCAGGGTCGGGTTGACACAGATACGCAGTATTTT. Its protein is CASSPQGRVDTDTQYF.

V is TRBV6-6 and J is TRBJ2-3; 12 bases agree with TRBD2. Germline loops: CDR1 MNHNY, CDR2 SVGAGI (reference sequence). CDR3 length equals 21 residues. The V gene end was trimmed by 5 bases and the J gene end by 3 bases; junction bases not matched to a gene: 21. In DNA, the CDR3 is TGTGCCAGCAGTAGATTCCCCACGAGGGGTTCTAGCGGGGGGGCAACAGATACGCAGTATTTT. Its translation: CASSRFPTRGSSGGATDTQYF.

This chain uses TRBV5-4 with TRBJ2-7; 9 bases fit TRBD1. The CDR3 is 16 amino acids. V lost 4 bases and J lost 3; bases outside the gene matches: 11. CDR1 SGHNT and CDR2 YYREEE come from the germline V gene (reference sequence). In DNA, the CDR3 is TGTGCCAGCAGCGAACGGGGACAGGGCCTCTTCTACGAGCAGTACTTC. This codes for CASSERGQGLFYEQYF.

The V call is TRBV28, the J call TRBJ2-1, with TRBD2 matching 8 bases. CDR3 size: 14 residues. In germline, CDR1 is MDHEN, CDR2 SYDVKM. J lost 2 bases, V lost 8 bases, and 5 bases had no gene match. The CDR3 here is CASGGGGTYNEQFF. The CDR3 nucleotides are TGTGCCAGCGGTGGCGGGGGGACCTACAATGAGCAGTTCTTC.

The genes are TRBV15 and TRBJ1-2; TRBD1 aligns across 7 bases. This CDR3 comprises 16 residues. V gave up 3 bases and J gave up 7 bases; unmatched junction bases: 14. CDR1 is LNHNV, CDR2 YYDKDF, per germline (reference sequence). The CDR3 region is CATSRGTGVLSPGYTF. DNA of the CDR3: TGTGCCACCAGCAGGGGTACAGGGGTTCTTTCGCCTGGCTACACCTTC.

The genes are TRBV6-1 and TRBJ2-1; tentative D call: TRBD2 (6 bases). The CDR3 totals 15 residues. Germline loops: CDR1 MNHNS, CDR2 SASEGT. Trimming removed 0 bases from V and 10 bases from J, with 16 bases in between. The CDR3 coding sequence is TGTGCCAGCAGTGAAGCGGCAGGGAGGCTCGGAGAGCAGTTCTTC. The encoded protein is CASSEAAGRLGEQFF.

The chain combines TRBV15 with TRBJ1-4; weak D call: TRBD1 (5 bases). Trimming took 0 bases from V and 7 from J, leaving 18 bases between them. The CDR3 extends over 17 amino acids. CDR1 and CDR2 (germline): LNHNV, YYDKDF (reference sequence). CDR3 DNA: TGTGCCACCAGCAGAGAGGCAGGTACAGGAGATTCTGAAAAACTGTTTTTT. Translating it yields CATSREAGTGDSEKLFF.

The chain recombines TRBV19 with TRBJ2-5, with TRBD2 matching 7 bases. CDR1 is LNHDA, CDR2 SQIVND, per germline (reference sequence). The junction had 10 bases not matched to a gene; V was cut back by 5 bases and J by 1 base. The CDR3 consists of 16 residues. CDR3 sequence: CASSSLGAGSQETQYF. The CDR3 nucleotides read TGTGCCAGTAGTTCTTTAGGAGCGGGGAGCCAAGAGACCCAGTACTTC.